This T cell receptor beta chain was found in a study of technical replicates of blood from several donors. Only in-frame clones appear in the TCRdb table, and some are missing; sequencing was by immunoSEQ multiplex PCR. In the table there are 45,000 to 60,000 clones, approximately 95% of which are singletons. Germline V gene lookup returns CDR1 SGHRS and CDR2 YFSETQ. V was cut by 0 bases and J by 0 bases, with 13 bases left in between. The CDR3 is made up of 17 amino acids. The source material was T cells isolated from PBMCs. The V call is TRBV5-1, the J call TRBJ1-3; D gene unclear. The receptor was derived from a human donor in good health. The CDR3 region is CASSLGDSPFSGNTIYF. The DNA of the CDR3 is TGCGCCAGCAGCTTGGGCGACTCTCCATTCTCTGGAAACACCATATATTTT. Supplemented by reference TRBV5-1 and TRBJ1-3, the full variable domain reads KAGVTQTPRYLIKTRGQQVTLSCSPISGHRSVSWYQQTPGQGLQFLFEYFSETQRNKGNFPGRFSGRQFSNSRSEMNVSTLELGDSALYLCASSLGDSPFSGNTIYFGEGSWLTVV.